The rows below give T cell receptor beta chains drawn from one sample of a study of immune evolution from preneoplasia to lung adenocarcinoma. TCRdb keeps only in-frame clones here, not all; method: immunoSEQ multiplex PCR. Of 4,500 to 5,500 clones listed, 65% to 85% are singletons. Source material: FFPE adjacent normal lung tissue. The receptors come from a donor at least 70 years old with lung adenocarcinoma. Each CDR3 is given with its conserved first and last residue. Fields, in order: clone size, V gene, J gene, D gene, CDR3 protein, CDR3 DNA. D genes are given only for firm matches. Size is omitted from some rows. Given values are once, few, many or a class for expanded clones.

abundance: -
v_gene: TRBV5-5
j_gene: TRBJ2-1
d_gene: TRBD2
CDR3aa: CASSLGLADNEQFF
CDR3nt: TGTGCCAGCAGCCTGGGACTAGCTGACAATGAGCAGTTCTTC

abundance: -
v_gene: TRBV4-2
j_gene: TRBJ2-5
d_gene: -
CDR3aa: CASSRVGEQETQYF
CDR3nt: TGTGCCAGCAGCCGGGTGGGGGAACAAGAGACCCAGTACTTC

abundance: -
v_gene: TRBV11-3
j_gene: TRBJ1-1
d_gene: -
CDR3aa: CASSSPQGKVTEAFF
CDR3nt: TGTGCCAGCAGCTCGCCTCAAGGTAAGGTCACTGAAGCTTTCTTT

abundance: -
v_gene: TRBV5-5
j_gene: TRBJ2-3
d_gene: -
CDR3aa: CASSLDREADTQYF
CDR3nt: TGTGCCAGCAGCTTGGACAGGGAGGCAGATACGCAGTATTTT

abundance: -
v_gene: TRBV30
j_gene: TRBJ2-7
d_gene: -
CDR3aa: CAWSVRGEGEQYF
CDR3nt: TGTGCCTGGAGTGTACGAGGGGAAGGCGAGCAGTACTTC

abundance: -
v_gene: TRBV5-1
j_gene: TRBJ1-3
d_gene: TRBD1
CDR3aa: CASSTGEFLNTIYF
CDR3nt: TGCGCCAGCAGCACAGGGGAATTTCTGAACACCATATATTTT

abundance: -
v_gene: TRBV5-1
j_gene: TRBJ2-1
d_gene: -
CDR3aa: CASSFDFYSYNEQFF
CDR3nt: TGCGCCAGCAGCTTTGACTTTTACTCCTACAATGAGCAGTTCTTC

abundance: -
v_gene: TRBV10-3
j_gene: TRBJ1-5
d_gene: -
CDR3aa: CAISEEGGKGNQPQHF
CDR3nt: TGTGCCATCAGTGAAGAGGGCGGAAAGGGCAATCAGCCCCAGCATTTT

abundance: -
v_gene: TRBV29-1
j_gene: TRBJ1-4
d_gene: -
CDR3aa: CSVEDNEKLFF
CDR3nt: TGCAGCGTTGAAGATAATGAAAAACTGTTTTTT

abundance: -
v_gene: TRBV10-3
j_gene: TRBJ2-3
d_gene: -
CDR3aa: CAISGNREVDMQYF
CDR3nt: TGTGCCATCAGTGGTAACAGGGAGGTAGATATGCAGTATTTT

abundance: -
v_gene: TRBV5-6
j_gene: TRBJ2-1
d_gene: TRBD1
CDR3aa: CASSLAWTGQSNEQFF
CDR3nt: TGTGCCAGCAGCTTGGCTTGGACAGGGCAGAGCAATGAGCAGTTCTTC

abundance: -
v_gene: TRBV6-5
j_gene: TRBJ1-2
d_gene: TRBD1
CDR3aa: CASSYSRQGGYTF
CDR3nt: TGTGCCAGCAGTTACTCCCGACAGGGCGGCTACACCTTC

abundance: large
v_gene: TRBV4-1
j_gene: TRBJ1-5
d_gene: -
CDR3aa: CASSQDWALGQPQHF
CDR3nt: TGCGCCAGCAGCCAAGATTGGGCACTGGGTCAGCCCCAGCATTTT

abundance: -
v_gene: TRBV29-1
j_gene: TRBJ2-1
d_gene: TRBD2
CDR3aa: CSVRTSGGNEQFF
CDR3nt: TGCAGCGTCCGGACTAGCGGGGGTAATGAGCAGTTCTTC

abundance: -
v_gene: TRBV19
j_gene: TRBJ1-1
d_gene: -
CDR3aa: CASSSQGRDTEAFF
CDR3nt: TGTGCCAGTAGTTCCCAGGGGAGGGACACTGAAGCTTTCTTT

abundance: -
v_gene: TRBV4-1
j_gene: TRBJ2-7
d_gene: -
CDR3aa: CASSQAGFYEQYF
CDR3nt: TGCGCCAGCAGCCAAGCCGGGTTCTACGAGCAGTACTTC

abundance: medium-sized
v_gene: TRBV10-3
j_gene: TRBJ2-7
d_gene: -
CDR3aa: CAISAGSGFIAEQYF
CDR3nt: TGTGCCATCAGTGCAGGGTCGGGATTCATCGCCGAGCAGTACTTC

abundance: -
v_gene: TRBV19
j_gene: TRBJ1-1
d_gene: -
CDR3aa: CASTTGTWAEAFF
CDR3nt: TGTGCCAGTACCACAGGGACTTGGGCTGAAGCTTTCTTT

abundance: -
v_gene: TRBV5-6
j_gene: TRBJ2-1
d_gene: TRBD1
CDR3aa: CASSLGDRAYNEQFF
CDR3nt: TGTGCCAGCAGCTTGGGGGACAGAGCCTACAATGAGCAGTTCTTC

abundance: -
v_gene: TRBV5-1
j_gene: TRBJ1-1
d_gene: TRBD1
CDR3aa: CASSSRTGQTEAFF
CDR3nt: TGCGCCAGCAGCAGCCGGACAGGGCAAACTGAAGCTTTCTTT

abundance: -
v_gene: TRBV6-4
j_gene: TRBJ2-3
d_gene: -
CDR3aa: CASSRLWGATDTQYF
CDR3nt: TGTGCCAGCAGCCGACTCTGGGGGGCTACAGATACGCAGTATTTT

abundance: -
v_gene: TRBV28
j_gene: TRBJ1-1
d_gene: -
CDR3aa: CASSLSYLSDTEAFF
CDR3nt: TGTGCCAGCAGTTTAAGCTACCTCTCGGACACTGAAGCTTTCTTT

abundance: -
v_gene: TRBV5-1
j_gene: TRBJ1-1
d_gene: -
CDR3aa: CASSLALEPLTGTEAFF
CDR3nt: TGCGCCAGCAGCTTGGCCCTAGAGCCCCTCACTGGCACTGAAGCTTTCTTT

abundance: few
v_gene: TRBV19
j_gene: TRBJ2-4
d_gene: -
CDR3aa: CASSQDYKNIQYF
CDR3nt: TGTGCCAGTAGCCAGGACTATAAAAACATTCAGTACTTC

abundance: once
v_gene: TRBV9
j_gene: TRBJ2-1
d_gene: -
CDR3aa: CASSVEFGTPGNEQFF
CDR3nt: TGTGCCAGCAGCGTAGAGTTCGGGACACCCGGAAATGAGCAGTTCTTC

abundance: few
v_gene: TRBV5-6
j_gene: TRBJ2-3
d_gene: TRBD2
CDR3aa: CASSLGPSGSTDTQYF
CDR3nt: TGTGCCAGCAGCTTGGGGCCTAGCGGGAGCACAGATACGCAGTATTTT

abundance: -
v_gene: TRBV7-9
j_gene: TRBJ2-1
d_gene: TRBD2
CDR3aa: CASSLAGTSGSRDEQFF
CDR3nt: TGTGCCAGCAGCTTAGCAGGGACTAGCGGGAGTAGGGATGAGCAGTTCTTC

abundance: -
v_gene: TRBV6-5
j_gene: TRBJ1-5
d_gene: -
CDR3aa: CASRRTTGPGQPQHF
CDR3nt: TGTGCCAGCAGAAGAACGACAGGCCCTGGGCAGCCCCAGCATTTT

abundance: few
v_gene: TRBV7-9
j_gene: TRBJ2-7
d_gene: -
CDR3aa: CASSSVRHEQYF
CDR3nt: TGTGCCAGCAGCTCCGTTCGCCACGAGCAGTACTTC

abundance: -
v_gene: TRBV5-1
j_gene: TRBJ2-4
d_gene: -
CDR3aa: CASSLMGAQNIQYF
CDR3nt: TGCGCCAGCAGCTTGATGGGGGCCCAAAACATTCAGTACTTC

abundance: large
v_gene: TRBV11-3
j_gene: TRBJ1-1
d_gene: -
CDR3aa: CASSLDVGTEAFF
CDR3nt: TGTGCCAGCAGCTTAGATGTGGGGACTGAAGCTTTCTTT

abundance: -
v_gene: TRBV30
j_gene: TRBJ2-3
d_gene: -
CDR3aa: CAFSPRTDTQYF
CDR3nt: TGTGCCTTCTCCCCCCGTACCGATACGCAGTATTTT

abundance: few
v_gene: TRBV7-9
j_gene: TRBJ2-7
d_gene: TRBD1
CDR3aa: CASSSTGVGEQYF
CDR3nt: TGTGCCAGCAGCTCAACAGGGGTAGGGGAGCAGTACTTC

abundance: -
v_gene: TRBV5-6
j_gene: TRBJ2-1
d_gene: -
CDR3aa: CASSFGDFSNGNEQFF
CDR3nt: TGTGCCAGCAGCTTTGGGGACTTCAGTAACGGGAATGAGCAGTTCTTC

abundance: -
v_gene: TRBV2
j_gene: TRBJ1-5
d_gene: -
CDR3aa: CASTAGEGQPQHF
CDR3nt: TGTGCCAGCACGGCAGGGGAGGGTCAGCCCCAGCATTTT

abundance: -
v_gene: TRBV5-1
j_gene: TRBJ2-1
d_gene: TRBD2
CDR3aa: CASSLGLAVNEQFF
CDR3nt: TGCGCCAGCAGCTTGGGACTAGCGGTAAATGAGCAGTTCTTC

abundance: once
v_gene: TRBV7-9
j_gene: TRBJ2-2
d_gene: TRBD2
CDR3aa: CASSRRLAGVDTGELFF
CDR3nt: TGTGCCAGCAGCCGCCGACTAGCGGGAGTGGACACCGGGGAGCTGTTTTTT

abundance: -
v_gene: TRBV6-1
j_gene: TRBJ2-7
d_gene: TRBD1
CDR3aa: CASSAFSRGLDEQYF
CDR3nt: TGTGCCAGCAGTGCTTTTTCCAGGGGGCTCGACGAGCAGTACTTC

abundance: -
v_gene: TRBV19
j_gene: TRBJ2-1
d_gene: -
CDR3aa: CASSRPLTPRANEQFF
CDR3nt: TGTGCCAGTAGTAGGCCCCTTACCCCGCGGGCGAATGAGCAGTTCTTC

abundance: -
v_gene: TRBV9
j_gene: TRBJ2-2
d_gene: TRBD1
CDR3aa: CASSPRTGGTGELFF
CDR3nt: TGTGCCAGCAGCCCCCGGACAGGGGGAACCGGGGAGCTGTTTTTT

abundance: -
v_gene: TRBV29-1
j_gene: TRBJ1-1
d_gene: -
CDR3aa: CSVEFPDTEAFF
CDR3nt: TGCAGCGTTGAATTCCCAGACACTGAAGCTTTCTTT

abundance: -
v_gene: TRBV6-5
j_gene: TRBJ2-5
d_gene: -
CDR3aa: CASSLRQARETQYF
CDR3nt: TGTGCCAGCAGTCTCCGACAGGCGCGGGAGACCCAGTACTTC

abundance: -
v_gene: TRBV11-2
j_gene: TRBJ2-4
d_gene: -
CDR3aa: CASSLAGARGTKNIQYF
CDR3nt: TGTGCCAGCAGCTTAGCGGGGGCTCGTGGAACCAAAAACATTCAGTACTTC

abundance: -
v_gene: TRBV15
j_gene: TRBJ2-3
d_gene: -
CDR3aa: CATSPVAFGTDTQYF
CDR3nt: TGTGCCACCAGCCCCGTTGCATTTGGCACAGATACGCAGTATTTT

abundance: -
v_gene: TRBV6-5
j_gene: TRBJ1-4
d_gene: -
CDR3aa: CASSYSKRYGEKLFF
CDR3nt: TGTGCCAGCAGTTACTCGAAAAGATACGGAGAAAAACTGTTTTTT

abundance: -
v_gene: TRBV6-1
j_gene: TRBJ1-2
d_gene: -
CDR3aa: CASSVDYGYTF
CDR3nt: TGTGCCAGCAGTGTAGATTATGGCTACACCTTC

abundance: -
v_gene: TRBV5-1
j_gene: TRBJ1-1
d_gene: TRBD1
CDR3aa: CASSSLTGAPAFF
CDR3nt: TGCGCCAGCAGCTCACTGACAGGGGCCCCCGCTTTCTTT

abundance: -
v_gene: TRBV5-5
j_gene: TRBJ2-5
d_gene: TRBD1
CDR3aa: CASSGRTGQQTQYF
CDR3nt: TGTGCCAGCAGCGGCCGGACAGGGCAGCAGACCCAGTACTTC

abundance: few
v_gene: TRBV7-9
j_gene: TRBJ2-7
d_gene: -
CDR3aa: CASSLAGTGPYEQYF
CDR3nt: TGTGCCAGCAGCTTAGCCGGTACAGGGCCCTACGAGCAGTACTTC

abundance: few
v_gene: TRBV7-9
j_gene: TRBJ2-1
d_gene: -
CDR3aa: CASSDSLQTYNEQFF
CDR3nt: TGTGCCAGCAGCGACTCATTGCAAACATACAATGAGCAGTTCTTC

abundance: once
v_gene: TRBV4-1
j_gene: TRBJ2-3
d_gene: -
CDR3aa: CASSQVMIGTASTDTQYF
CDR3nt: TGCGCCAGCAGCCAAGTGATGATCGGGACGGCTAGCACAGATACGCAGTATTTT

abundance: -
v_gene: TRBV5-1
j_gene: TRBJ2-3
d_gene: -
CDR3aa: CASRRISQDTQYF
CDR3nt: TGCGCCAGCCGGAGGATCTCTCAAGATACGCAGTATTTT

abundance: -
v_gene: TRBV18
j_gene: TRBJ2-5
d_gene: TRBD2
CDR3aa: CASSPTRREGQETQYF
CDR3nt: TGTGCCAGCTCACCAACCCGGCGGGAGGGCCAAGAGACCCAGTACTTC

abundance: -
v_gene: TRBV18
j_gene: TRBJ1-1
d_gene: -
CDR3aa: CASSPAGRLNTEAFF
CDR3nt: TGTGCCAGCTCACCGGCAGGCCGCTTGAACACTGAAGCTTTCTTT

abundance: -
v_gene: TRBV30
j_gene: TRBJ2-7
d_gene: TRBD2
CDR3aa: CAWRLAGVRDEQYF
CDR3nt: TGTGCCTGGAGACTAGCGGGAGTAAGGGACGAGCAGTACTTC

abundance: few
v_gene: TRBV30
j_gene: TRBJ1-2
d_gene: -
CDR3aa: CAWSKGGDYGYTF
CDR3nt: TGTGCCTGGAGTAAGGGGGGGGACTATGGCTACACCTTC

abundance: -
v_gene: TRBV7-2
j_gene: TRBJ1-6
d_gene: -
CDR3aa: CASSFGHGNSPLHF
CDR3nt: TGTGCCAGCAGTTTCGGGCACGGGAATTCACCCCTCCACTTT

abundance: -
v_gene: TRBV28
j_gene: TRBJ1-3
d_gene: -
CDR3aa: CASIAGTRVAGNTIYF
CDR3nt: TGTGCCAGCATTGCCGGGACCAGGGTAGCTGGAAACACCATATATTTT

abundance: -
v_gene: TRBV5-1
j_gene: TRBJ2-7
d_gene: TRBD2
CDR3aa: CASSWGGEQYF
CDR3nt: TGCGCCAGCAGCTGGGGGGGGGAGCAGTACTTC